This TCR beta chain was retrieved from a study of shared clonotypes between healthy human individuals (dated by TCRdb to 2020 to 2021). About the full investigation: The cohort included a few men and two women between 18 and 49 years of age. Per donor, three plates each were used for CD4 naive and CD4 memory, two for CD8 naive, and one for CD8 memory. The study deeply sequenced blood TCR repertoires of 5 or 6 healthy adults to estimate repertoire size and the extent of clonotype sharing between individuals. Libraries were prepared and TCR repertoires were sequenced by different laboratories using diverse techniques, in order to increase sequencing depth and limit assay-specific biases. Each donor's leukapheresis produced roughly between roughly 0.85 and 10 billion PBMCs.

The CDR3 runs 12 amino acids, cysteine and phenylalanine included. Only the CDR3 portion is preserved as DNA: 36 bases, with reading frame beginning at the first base. CDR1 MDHEN and CDR2 SYDVKM were looked up in the germline V gene. V is clipped by 5 bases and J by 6 bases, and the sequence between their germline boundaries is 9 bases long. CD8 naive samples consisted of CD45RO-negative cells that were positively selected for CCR7, yielding a CD45RA+CCR7+ population without TemRA cells. Healthy HIV-negative adults with no recently reported acute infections or vaccinations were included as donors. All donors were Caucasian adults living in Nashville, Tennessee, USA. Blood was obtained by leukapheresis, after which PBMCs were separated by Ficoll-Histopaque density gradient centrifugation and cryopreserved in liquid nitrogen vapor phase. Analytical flow cytometry was used to check the purity and quantity of each magnetically sorted T cell population. Each sorted fraction had its genomic DNA isolated and then quantified by UV absorbance on a Nanodrop 2000c.

Using the deep immunoSEQ assay, multiplex PCR amplified TCR CDR3 regions from genomic DNA. Extracted genomic DNA from each cell subset was distributed evenly across all wells of several immunoSEQ 96-well plates, and each plate was treated as a replicate. For sorted subsets, 150 to 250 ng of genomic DNA, equivalent to some 33,000 T cell genomes, went into each replicate PCR. The purified libraries were quantified using a Qubit 3.0 fluorometer, sized with a Bioanalyzer 2100, and then quantified again using the KAPA Library Quantification kit. A separate single-read 150-cycle Illumina NextSeq 550 flow cell was used to sequence each immunoSEQ 96-well plate. In the paper's pipeline: Because the immunoSEQ output held only junctional sequences and lacked quality scores, the filtering could not match the filtering applied to full-length reads. To assign V/J genes and CDR3, sequences were annotated against IMGT germline references using PyIR, a Python wrapper for IgBLAST v1.9. Any read was removed if the V/J assignment was weak (E-value above 1e-6), the CDR3 was missing, or the read contained stop codons, out-of-frame junctions, or ambiguous translated residues. A V3J clonotype was defined by an identical inferred V gene, J gene, and CDR3 amino acid sequence. Percentage overlap between repertoires was calculated by dividing the number of shared unique clonotypes by the size of the smaller repertoire. Richness of each repertoire was evaluated using RTK rarefaction, the Chao1 estimator, and Recon v2.1 estimates of unobserved clonotypes. For all TCRbeta clonotypes obtained by the gDNA method from a handful of donors, generation probabilities were computed with OLGA. TCRdb re-hosts the immuneACCESS table, in-frame sequences only. Its copies lack some clones; in the studies checked, an unresolved V gene accounts for under half of them, and the cause for the rest is not known. V, J and clone size were drawn from that table, and D and trimming were deduced from the DNA. This sample is represented by hundreds of thousands of clones; about 91% of them were singletons. Together, the top ten hold 24% of the sample.

Details on this clone: The specificity of this receptor is unknown. The record has no base qualities; no much larger clone is one base away.

On the study overall, not on this receptor specifically: Sampling was restricted to blood, and TCR repertoires in tissues likely differ from the TCR repertoires found in blood. Larger estimated clonotype richness was generally found for naive subsets than for memory subsets. The genetic and exposure-history diversity represented was limited by the small number of donors. Even with the large sequencing depth, rarefaction of the sorted-subset datasets indicated that sequencing was incomplete. Pairwise subsampling indicated that sequencing depth was expected to affect the degree of clonotype sharing among donors. Clonotypes shared by all four sorted-subset donors showed higher generation probabilities than non-shared clonotypes. Across four donors, about 5.2% of naive CD4, 3% to 3.5% of naive CD8, roughly 2.3% of memory CD4, and under 0.45% of memory CD8 clonotypes were shared.

The clonotype originates from a man under 40 in good health. This chain is built from TRBV28 and TRBJ2-3; the D gene is unclear. The sequenced sample was naive CD8+ T cells sorted from blood. The meaning of the sample's cell subset or site label: CD45RA+CCR7+. CDR3 reads: CASSTPGDTQYF. The DNA sequence is given as TGTGCCAGCAGTACACCCGGCGATACGCAGTATTTT.